This TCR beta chain was obtained from a study of blood T cells in healthy people across ages. Study overall: Researchers report that template switching captured about one barcoded beta molecule per two T cells. Study results and limitations: Because sorting was not performed, PBMCs prevented conclusive naive versus antigen-experienced comparison.

The ends were cut back, 3 bases at V and 11 bases at J, with 14 bases in the middle. The CDR3 contains 13 residues. Germline V lookup: CDR1 LGHDT, CDR2 YNNKEL (reference sequence). For this clonotype: As yet, its antigen is unknown.

Samples each had at least 5.5 micrograms of total RNA extracted. Next came a second PCR, run for about 7 to 11 cycles, which used a sample-barcoded 5' primer along with a J-beta primer mix. In TCRdb, the 5' RACE reads were re-called with MiXCR into one record per CDR3 protein. The sample yields some 880,000 distinct CDR3 sequences, 30% to 45% seen once. V usage is TRBV3-1 and J usage is TRBJ2-1; TRBD1 is a possible D gene (6 bases). The sequence was obtained from a man between 18 and 35 years old in good health. Sequenced sample: blood. Here the CDR3 reads CASSQPTGSKQFF. CDR3 nucleotide sequence: TGTGCCAGCAGCCAGCCCACAGGGTCTAAGCAGTTCTTC.